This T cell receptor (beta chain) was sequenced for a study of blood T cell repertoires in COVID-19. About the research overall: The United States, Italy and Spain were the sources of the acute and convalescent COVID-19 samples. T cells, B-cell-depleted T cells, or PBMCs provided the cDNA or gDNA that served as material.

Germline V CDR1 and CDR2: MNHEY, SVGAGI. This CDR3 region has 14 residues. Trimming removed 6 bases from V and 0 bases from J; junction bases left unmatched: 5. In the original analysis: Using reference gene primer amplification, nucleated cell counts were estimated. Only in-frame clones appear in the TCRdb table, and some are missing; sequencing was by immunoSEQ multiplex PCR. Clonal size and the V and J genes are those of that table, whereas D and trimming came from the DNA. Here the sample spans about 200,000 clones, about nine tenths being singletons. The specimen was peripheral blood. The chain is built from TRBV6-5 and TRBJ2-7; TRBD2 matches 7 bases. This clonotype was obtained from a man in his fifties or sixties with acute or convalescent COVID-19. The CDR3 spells CASRPGTISYEQYF. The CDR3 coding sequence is TGTGCCAGCAGACCCGGGACTATCTCCTACGAGCAGTACTTC.